This T cell receptor (beta chain) was sequenced during a study of T cells in Graves' hyperthyroidism and ophthalmopathy. TCR beta CDR3 regions were amplified from RNA. A set of HTBI primers served as the primers for a first-round RT-PCR of the TCR CDR3. TCRdb called the multiplex PCR reads again in MiXCR, with one record for every CDR3 protein. Of nearly 750,000 distinct CDR3 sequences listed, approximately 40% are singletons. The CDR3 totals 14 residues. Deletions cut 8 bases from V and 7 bases from J, with 20 bases between. The V gene's germline CDR1 is MDHEN and CDR2 SYDVKM. Overall study results and limits: The model identified upcoming ophthalmopathy a median roughly 6.5 months ahead of onset. Most thyroid-expanded clonotypes above 0.001 were also found in blood.

This clonotype was seen only a few times. The target antigen is unknown. Newly diagnosed hyperthyroidism, duration under 2 months, in patients aged 18 to 65. The diagnostic basis comprised clinical symptoms, serum thyroxine and TRAb, thyroid ultrasound and orbital computed tomography. The chain combines TRBV28 with TRBJ1-2, with TRBD1 as a possible D gene (6 bases). The specimen was blood. The TCR comes from a middle-aged woman with Graves' hyperthyroidism. The chain's CDR3 is CASSTAGEGAGYTF. CDR3 nucleotide sequence: TGTGCCAGCTCAACGGCAGGGGAAGGTGCTGGCTACACCTTC.